The rows below give T cell receptor beta chains drawn from one sample of a study of T cells after yellow fever vaccination. One entry per CDR3 protein, called by TCRdb with MiXCR from the 5' RACE reads. The data hold about 210,000 distinct CDR3 sequences, with less than 7.5% observed a single time. The source material was CD4+ T cells sorted from PBMCs, sampled on the day of the yellow fever booster vaccination. All receptors derive from a young man who received the YFV17D yellow fever vaccine. CDR3s leave out the opening cysteine and the closing phenylalanine or tryptophan. The order of the fields is D gene, J gene, clone size, V gene, CDR3 protein. D genes are given only for firm matches. Size tells how often a clone was seen (once, few, many) or the class of an expanded clone, and some rows leave it out.

TRBD2	TRBJ2-1	many	TRBV2	ASSDAGTTSYNEQF
-	TRBJ2-3	few	TRBV7-2	ASSPVSTHSSTDTQY
TRBD2	TRBJ2-3	-	TRBV6-2/TRBV6-3	ASSYFASGSGDTQY
TRBD2	TRBJ2-5	few	TRBV18	ASSPASGRGETQY
-	TRBJ1-1	-	TRBV5-1	ASSSPGGTEAF
-	TRBJ2-2	few	TRBV19	ATAGAWYGGELF
-	TRBJ2-7	many	TRBV10-3	AISEVVGSATYEQY
-	TRBJ2-7	-	TRBV28	ASTLNPWVGYEQY
-	TRBJ2-1	many	TRBV7-2	ASSLRGGPISYNEQF
-	TRBJ2-1	-	TRBV10-3	AAGGQEGWKF
-	TRBJ1-4	few	TRBV11-1	ASSPSQRPLATNEKLF
-	TRBJ2-1	-	TRBV20-1	SAKKGPFGGEQF
-	TRBJ1-5	few	TRBV12-3/TRBV12-4	ASSTLNQPQH
-	TRBJ2-2	-	TRBV20-1	SATRGAGGELF
-	TRBJ1-6	many	TRBV6-5	ASSYTGPNNSPLH
-	TRBJ2-3	many	TRBV12-3/TRBV12-4	ASSLRFPDTQY
-	TRBJ1-3	few	TRBV20-1	SARDDIGNTIY
-	TRBJ1-4	many	TRBV10-3	AISDRPREKLF
TRBD2	TRBJ2-1	few	TRBV20-1	SATATSGSRNNEQF
-	TRBJ2-7	-	TRBV28	ASTGSSYEQY
TRBD1	TRBJ1-2	many	TRBV7-2	ASSPTGPRGYT
-	TRBJ2-2	-	TRBV6-5	ALRTSTGELF
TRBD2	TRBJ2-3	many	TRBV12-3/TRBV12-4	ASSLKLAGTDTQY
TRBD2	TRBJ2-6	-	TRBV5-1	ASSLVSGNPSGANVLT
-	TRBJ2-1	many	TRBV5-1	ASSGVEQF
TRBD1	TRBJ2-5	few	TRBV10-3	ATHDRGRETQY
TRBD1	TRBJ2-2	-	TRBV11-2	ASSKTGTNTGELF
TRBD2	TRBJ2-1	many	TRBV20-1	SAPTSRAYNEQF
-	TRBJ2-1	few	TRBV19	ASSLTGPNNEQF
-	TRBJ2-7	-	TRBV28	ASMSPPYEQY
-	TRBJ2-3	many	TRBV5-1	ASSFRLASTDTQY
-	TRBJ1-5	many	TRBV20-1	SARVGVTQH
-	TRBJ2-2	-	TRBV20-1	SARGASENTGELF
-	TRBJ2-1	-	TRBV10-1	ASKRAIQGVEQF
TRBD1	TRBJ2-1	few	TRBV7-2	ASNGQGDLGEQF
TRBD1	TRBJ2-1	-	TRBV27	ASSSLTGGHYNEQF
TRBD2	TRBJ2-1	many	TRBV20-1	SAILAGAYNEQF
-	TRBJ1-6	many	TRBV7-6	ASSFSQDSPLH
-	TRBJ1-1	-	TRBV24-1	ATSDQRGAHTEAF
-	TRBJ2-1	-	TRBV7-6	ASSPSGGDVEQF
TRBD1	TRBJ1-2	-	TRBV12-5	ASGLGQGTYGYT
TRBD1	TRBJ2-5	many	TRBV18	ASSQGVGETQY
-	TRBJ2-5	few	TRBV18	ASSPLADTQETQY
-	TRBJ2-1	many	TRBV6-5	ASTRLGTLSYNEQF
-	TRBJ1-6	few	TRBV7-9	ASSHLGPLH
-	TRBJ1-1	-	TRBV29-1	SVFGTKMNTEAF
TRBD1	TRBJ1-3	many	TRBV12-3/TRBV12-4	ASSSDRVSGNTIY
-	TRBJ2-5	few	TRBV9	ASSISPGSDETQY
TRBD2	TRBJ2-1	many	TRBV5-1	ASSPDLAGGGEQF
-	TRBJ1-6	-	TRBV4-3	ASSHNAGAYNSPLH
-	TRBJ2-2	few	TRBV5-1	ASSFLGGTGELF
-	TRBJ2-6	many	TRBV7-2	ASSLVQASGANVLT
-	TRBJ2-7	few	TRBV12-3/TRBV12-4	ASMSRTGAYEQY
-	TRBJ2-7	few	TRBV7-2	ATGAVPYEQY
-	TRBJ2-5	-	TRBV20-1	SAREGGAEETQY